This T cell receptor (beta chain) was retrieved from a study of OX40 agonist ivuxolimab in advanced cancers. Regarding the study in general: Ivuxolimab was a fully human IgG2 agonistic monoclonal antibody targeting the costimulatory receptor OX40 (CD134). Patients were allowed to have had prior anti-PD-1, anti-PD-L1 or anti-CTLA-4 therapy, and 40% of the dose-escalation patients had been treated with checkpoint inhibitors. Partial responses occurred in three dose-escalation patients, of whom one had hepatocellular carcinoma and two had cutaneous melanoma. Peripheral TCRbeta sequencing was intended to test whether TCR sequence diversity was altered and clonal T-cell expansion was caused by ivuxolimab. Of the approximately 50 dose-escalation patients, hepatocellular carcinoma was present in about 20, melanoma in around 15, renal cell carcinoma in 9 and head and neck cancer in 9. The paper covers the monotherapy dose-escalation part of the phase I ivuxolimab trial, which included N ≈ 54 patients. Intravenous ivuxolimab was administered to patients every 2 weeks at six dose levels: 0.01, 0.1, 0.3, 1.5, 3 and 10 mg/kg. In the dose-escalation cohort, 82.7% of patients were male, and the mean age was approximately 60 years, with a range of about 23 to 85. Summary of the overall study and its limitations: At doses of 0.1 to 3.0 mg/kg, clonal expansion of both CD4+ and CD8+ T cells in blood was seen between baseline and week 6. Low levels of normalized T-cell clonal expansion were also seen in some patients who did not respond. On average, CD8+ T cells showed more expanded clones than CD4+ T cells after ivuxolimab. Partial responders in the 0.1-3.0 mg/kg groups had among the lowest normalized peripheral clonal expansion, especially among CD8+ T cells. Which antigens the clonally expanded peripheral T cells were specific for was not determined.

CDR3 length: 14 amino acids, cysteine to phenylalanine. Only the CDR3 DNA is retained, 42 bases long and in frame from the first base. Sequences MRHNA (CDR1) and SNTAGT (CDR2) are obtained from the germline V gene. The V end loses 5 bases and the J end loses 2 bases, and a stretch of 12 bases separates them. Genomic DNA was extracted from sorted cells for sequencing of the TCRbeta CDR3 region. The immunoSEQ Assay was used for sequencing of TCRbeta CDR3 regions. Here the immuneACCESS table is served through TCRdb, limited to in-frame sequences with V and J called. Missing clones are a known gap in these copies; in checked studies unresolved V genes cover under half, and the rest lacks a known reason. This sample gives 15,000 to 20,000 clones in total; about 83% of them show up just once. The ten largest account for roughly an eighth of the sample. Notes on this clone: What antigen it recognizes has not been identified. There are no base qualities to consult, and no much larger clone falls within one base.

Patients with a history of autoimmune disease or receiving systemic immunosuppression were excluded from the trial. Peripheral blood for TCR sequencing was collected from all dose cohorts at baseline, on cycle 4 day 1, and on cycle 7 day 1. The samples were taken from a phase I, first-in-human, multicenter, open-label dose-escalation trial of ivuxolimab. Adults with locally advanced or metastatic head and neck squamous cell, hepatocellular, melanoma or renal cell carcinoma were enrolled in the trial. Before TCR sequencing, CD4+ and CD8+ T cells were separately sorted from peripheral blood. This chain is built from TRBV6-4 and TRBJ2-5; the D match is possibly TRBD1 or TRBD2, with 5 bases aligned in each. This clonotype was sampled from an adult with an advanced solid tumor such as melanoma, head and neck, liver or kidney cancer. The sequencing used CD4+ or CD8+ T cells sorted from blood, collected in a trial of the OX40 agonist ivuxolimab. The encoded CDR3 is CASSTRDLQETQYF. The nucleotides are TGTGCCAGCAGTACCAGGGACCTACAAGAGACCCAGTACTTC.